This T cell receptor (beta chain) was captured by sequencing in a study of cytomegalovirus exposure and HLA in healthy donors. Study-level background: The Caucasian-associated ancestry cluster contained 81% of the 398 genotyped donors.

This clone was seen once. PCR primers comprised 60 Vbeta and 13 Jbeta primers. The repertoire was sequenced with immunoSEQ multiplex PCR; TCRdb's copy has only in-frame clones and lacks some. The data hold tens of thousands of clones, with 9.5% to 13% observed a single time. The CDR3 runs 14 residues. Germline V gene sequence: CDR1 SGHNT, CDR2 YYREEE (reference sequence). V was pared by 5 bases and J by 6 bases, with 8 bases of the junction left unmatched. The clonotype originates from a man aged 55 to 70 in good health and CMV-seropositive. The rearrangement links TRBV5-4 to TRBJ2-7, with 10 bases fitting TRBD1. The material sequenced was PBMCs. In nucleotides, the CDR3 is TGTGCCAGCAGACCCGGGACAGGGGCCCTCGAGCAGTACTTC. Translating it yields CASRPGTGALEQYF.